This entry is about one T cell receptor beta chain. The antigen is unknown. TCRdb used MiXCR to reprocess the 5' RACE reads, holding one entry per CDR3 protein. The sample records roughly 120,000 distinct CDR3 sequences, 15% to 20% being singletons. These data originate in a study of T-cell memory formation after mild COVID-19. Turning to the study itself: TCR clustering was largely donor specific. Study-wide findings and caveats: Confirmation of SARS-CoV-2 specificity was lacking for second-wave clones peaking day 37. Day 15 to 85 contracting clones showed balanced CD4/CD8; day 15 to 37 expanders favored CD4+. There were some responding clones in pre-infection memory, which suggested that cross-reactive memory had joined.

The V gene end was trimmed by 6 bases and the J gene end by 7 bases; junction bases not matched to a gene: 9. The CDR3 loop spans 15 amino acids. The sequence was obtained from an adult woman who had mild COVID-19 (a few samples of this study predate the infection). Cell type and time point are not known. Sequencing used PBMCs or a T cell subset sorted from them (not recorded which). This rearrangement joins TRBV12-3 or TRBV12-4 to TRBJ2-1; 10 positions match TRBD2. In DNA, the CDR3 is TGTGCCAGCAGCCAATCCGGGACTAGCGTTAATGAGCAGTTCTTC. It translates to CASSQSGTSVNEQFF.